This passage covers 4 T cell receptor beta chains from one sample sequenced in a study of beta chain features in type 1 diabetes (dated by TCRdb to 2017 to 2018). Library creation used the immunoSEQ multiplex PCR assay. The entire amount of isolated RNA was reverse transcribed using the High Capacity cDNA Reverse Transcription Kit, so the sequenced TCRB transcripts were expressed ones. The table was pulled from immuneACCESS by TCRdb, which kept in-frame rearrangements only. Such tables lose some clones; where checked, under half of the loss comes from unresolved V genes, and the rest has no known cause. Counted in this sample were some 250,000 clones; 25% to 35% of them appeared once. The ten largest clones add up to 3.5% to 4.5% of the sample. Source material: central memory CD4+ T cells from blood. The receptors were sampled from a man aged 25 to 40 in good health.

This clone was picked up a small number of times. The chain links TRBV5-1 to TRBJ2-1, with 9 bases that match TRBD2. The CDR3 is 15 amino acids. V lost 4 bases, J lost 3 bases, and 5 bases stayed unmatched. CDR1 and CDR2 from the germline V gene are SGHRS and YFSETQ. CDR3 DNA: TGCGCCAGCAGCATAGCGGGAGATTACTACAATGAGCAGTTCTTC. Translation gives CASSIAGDYYNEQFF.

This clone was seen many times. The chain has TRBV28 and TRBJ1-1, with 8 bases lining up with TRBD1. The length of the CDR3 is 13 residues. After removal of 4 bases from V and 6 bases from J, the junction contained 4 bases not matched to a gene. Germline-derived CDR1 and CDR2 are MDHEN and SYDVKM. CDR3 region: CASSWDRSPEAFF. For the CDR3, the DNA is TGTGCCAGCAGTTGGGACAGGTCCCCTGAAGCTTTCTTT. The variable domain in full, with the rest retrieved from reference TRBV28 and TRBJ1-1, is DVKVTQSSRYLVKRTGEKVFLECVQDMDHENMFWYRQDPGLGLRLIYFSYDVKMKEKGDIPEGYSVSREKKERFSLILESASTNQTSMYLCASSWDRSPEAFFGQGTRLTVV.

This clone was found many times. J is TRBJ2-1 and V is TRBV25-1; perhaps D is TRBD1 or TRBD2 (5 bases each). Germline assignment: CDR1 MGHDK and CDR2 SYGVNS. This CDR3 is 12 amino acids long. Deletions cut 5 bases from V and 6 bases from J, with 8 bases between. The CDR3 nucleotides read TGTGCCAGCAGTTGGGGGAGCAATGAGCAGTTCTTC. Translating gives CASSWGSNEQFF.

This clone was seen a few times. The chain couples TRBV13 to TRBJ1-1; possible D gene TRBD1, 6 bases. The V end lost 3 bases, the J end lost 0 bases, and 11 bases lay between the germline ends. Germline V lookup: CDR1 PRHDT, CDR2 FYEKMQ (reference sequence). There are 15 residues in the CDR3. As DNA, the CDR3 is TGTGCCAGCAGCTTCCGACAGGATATGAACACTGAAGCTTTCTTT. The encoded protein is CASSFRQDMNTEAFF. Based on the CDR3 plus reference TRBV13 and TRBJ1-1, the full variable domain is AAGVIQSPRHLIKEKRETATLKCYPIPRHDTVYWYQQGPGQDPQFLISFYEKMQSDKGSIPDRFSAQQFSDYHSELNMSSLELGDSALYFCASSFRQDMNTEAFFGQGTRLTVV.